This T cell receptor beta chain was captured in a study of Graves' ophthalmopathy and Graves' hyperthyroidism. Looking at the study overall: Ophthalmopathy not arising within 18 months of follow-up defined hyperthyroidism as stable. Study observations and caveats: The model predicted progression of ophthalmopathy with a sensitivity of around 70%, and its specificity was about 72%.

The study amplified TCR beta CDR3 regions using RNA transcripts. First-round RT-PCR used HTBI primers; second-round multiplex PCR followed. One entry per CDR3 protein, called by TCRdb with MiXCR from the multiplex PCR reads. The sample has some 1.1 million distinct CDR3 sequences, about 38% seen once; the top ten hold 8.5% to 14%. Many counts were recorded for this clonotype. As yet, its antigen is unknown. The V and J ends lost 1 base and 8 bases respectively, with 11 bases between them. The CDR3 is 13 amino acids. Germline loops: CDR1 SNHLY, CDR2 FYNNEI. The sample consisted of peripheral blood or thyroid tissue (not recorded which). This receptor was obtained from an adult man with Graves' hyperthyroidism. This sequence joins TRBV2 and TRBJ1-1, with a tentative D call TRBD1 (6 bases). For the CDR3, the DNA is TGTGCCAGCAGTGAAGGGGCAGGGGCAGAAGCTTTCTTT. It codes for CASSEGAGAEAFF. Drawing the rest from reference TRBV2 and TRBJ1-1, the complete variable domain is EPEVTQTPSHQVTQMGQEVILRCVPISNHLYFYWYRQILGQKVEFLVSFYNNEISEKSEIFDDQFSVERPDGSNFTLKIRSTKLEDSAMYFCASSEGAGAEAFFGQGTRLTVV.